This T cell receptor (beta chain) was sequenced in a study of early T cells in non-severe SARS-CoV-2 infection. Study-level background: Whole-blood bulk RNA, unsorted, was sequenced, and chains were unpaired.

Attached unique molecular identifiers marked individual cDNA molecules. TCRdb fed the 5' RACE reads into MiXCR, producing one record per CDR3 protein. The sample yields 40,000 to 60,000 distinct CDR3 sequences, about 4.6% seen once. There are many counts of this clonotype. The CDR3 sequence is 16 residues long. CDR1 and CDR2 (germline): MNHEY, SVGEGT. The ends lost 6 bases at V and 2 bases at J; junction bases unmatched: 7. The source of this sequence is an adult who was a healthcare worker with PCR-confirmed SARS-CoV-2 infection or an uninfected control (not recorded which). Sequencing was performed on whole blood. The chain has TRBV6-2 or TRBV6-3 and TRBJ2-1; 10 nucleotides line up with TRBD2. CDR3 in amino acids: CASSSHLAGAYNEQFF. CDR3 bases: TGTGCCAGCAGCTCACACCTAGCGGGAGCCTACAATGAGCAGTTCTTC.